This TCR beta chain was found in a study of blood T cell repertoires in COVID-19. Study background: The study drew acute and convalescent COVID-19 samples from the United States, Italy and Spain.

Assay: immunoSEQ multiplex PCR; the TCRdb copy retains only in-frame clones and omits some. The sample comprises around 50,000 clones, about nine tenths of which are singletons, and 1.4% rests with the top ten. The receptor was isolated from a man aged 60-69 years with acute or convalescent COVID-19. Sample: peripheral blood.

In DNA form, the CDR3 reads TGTGCCAGCAGGGGGGCAGGGGATCAGCCCCAGCATTTT. Protein sequence: CASRGAGDQPQHF. The rearrangement links TRBV6-5 to TRBJ1-5; TRBD1 might be the D (6 bases). The CDR3 covers 13 residues. CDR1 is MNHEY, CDR2 SVGAGI, per germline. V was shortened by 6 bases and J by 5 bases, with 11 bases between the two germline ends.